This TCR beta chain was retrieved from a study of shared clonotypes between healthy human individuals. On this clone itself: Sequence at one end of the junction differs from germline and may be a read error.

Per the germline V gene, CDR1 is LGHNA and CDR2 is YNFKEQ. The CDR3 spans 14 residues. Assay used: immunoSEQ multiplex PCR; TCRdb lists only in-frame clones, some missing. The table shows 2 million to 2.5 million clones, with roughly 94% occurring only once. The chain employs TRBV4-2 and TRBJ2-3, with TRBD2 matching over 8 bases. Sequencing was done on a sample of naive CD4+ T cells sorted from blood. Documented subset: CD45RA+ positively selected. This TCR was sampled from a man younger than 35 in good health. CDR3: CASSQGTSKDTQYF. The CDR3 DNA follows: TGTGCCAGCAGCCAAGGGACTAGCAAAGATACGCAGTATTTT.